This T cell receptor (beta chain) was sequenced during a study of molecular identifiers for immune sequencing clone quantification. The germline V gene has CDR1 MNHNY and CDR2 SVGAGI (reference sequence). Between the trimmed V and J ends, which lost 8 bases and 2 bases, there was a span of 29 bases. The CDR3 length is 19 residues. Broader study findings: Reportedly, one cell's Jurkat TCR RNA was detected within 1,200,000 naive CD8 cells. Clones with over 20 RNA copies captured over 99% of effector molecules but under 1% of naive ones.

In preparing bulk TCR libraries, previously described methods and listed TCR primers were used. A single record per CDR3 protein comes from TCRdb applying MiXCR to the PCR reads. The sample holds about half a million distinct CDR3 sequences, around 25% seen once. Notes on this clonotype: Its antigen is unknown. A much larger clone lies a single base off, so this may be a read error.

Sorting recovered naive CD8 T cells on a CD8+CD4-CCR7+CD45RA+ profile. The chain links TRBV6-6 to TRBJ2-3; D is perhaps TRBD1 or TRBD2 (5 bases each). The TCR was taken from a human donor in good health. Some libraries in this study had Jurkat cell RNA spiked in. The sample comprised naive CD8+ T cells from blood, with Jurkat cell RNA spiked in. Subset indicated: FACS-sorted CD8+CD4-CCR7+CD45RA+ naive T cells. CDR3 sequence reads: CASGTNHLGAELSTDTQYF. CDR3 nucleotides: TGTGCCAGCGGCACCAACCATCTCGGGGCCGAACTATCCACAGATACGCAGTATTTT.